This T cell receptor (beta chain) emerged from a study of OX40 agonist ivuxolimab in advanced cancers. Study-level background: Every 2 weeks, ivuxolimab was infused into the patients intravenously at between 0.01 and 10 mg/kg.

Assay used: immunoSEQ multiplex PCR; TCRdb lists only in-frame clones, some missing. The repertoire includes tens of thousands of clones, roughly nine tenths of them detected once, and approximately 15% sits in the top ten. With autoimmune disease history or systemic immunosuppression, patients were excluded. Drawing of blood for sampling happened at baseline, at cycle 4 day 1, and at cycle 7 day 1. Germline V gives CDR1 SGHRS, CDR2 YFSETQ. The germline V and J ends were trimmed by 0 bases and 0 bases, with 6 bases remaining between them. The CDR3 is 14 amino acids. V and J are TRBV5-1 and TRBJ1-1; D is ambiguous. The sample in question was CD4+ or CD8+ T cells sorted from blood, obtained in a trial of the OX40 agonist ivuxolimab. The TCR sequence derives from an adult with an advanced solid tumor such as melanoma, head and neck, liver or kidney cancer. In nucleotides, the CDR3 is TGCGCCAGCAGCTTGGCAGGCATGAACACTGAAGCTTTCTTT. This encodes CASSLAGMNTEAFF.